What follows are 4 T cell receptor beta chains derived from one specimen sequenced in a study of T cells in Graves' hyperthyroidism and ophthalmopathy. The CDR3 regions of TCR beta were amplified from RNA transcripts. HTBI primers were the set used in a first-round RT-PCR of the TCR CDR3. TCRdb used MiXCR to reprocess the multiplex PCR reads, holding one entry per CDR3 protein. This sample has over 400,000 distinct CDR3 sequences, with over 12% found just once. Sequencing input: blood. The receptor source for this set is a man in his late teens or twenties with Graves' ophthalmopathy.

The sample holds many counts of this clonotype. The CDR3 DNA reads as TGTGCCAGCTCACCACTGGAGATGGGGGACACTGAAGCTTTCTTT. Protein: CASSPLEMGDTEAFF. The rearrangement uses TRBV18 and TRBJ1-1, with D perhaps matching TRBD1 (5 bases). The CDR3 is 15 amino acids. Germline loops: CDR1 KGHSH, CDR2 LQKENI. V was trimmed by 1 base and J by 3 bases, leaving 12 bases between them.

In the case of this clonotype: A much larger clone is a single base away; this may be a read error. The rearrangement links TRBV11-3 to TRBJ2-5; no clear D. Trimming took off 2 bases at V and 1 base at J, with 8 bases between the two ends. The germline V gene encodes CDR1 SGHNT and CDR2 YENEEA. CDR3 size: 14 residues. The CDR3 sequence: CASSLLSTQETQYF. CDR3 nucleotide sequence: TGTGCCAGCAGCTTACTCAGCACCCAAGAGACCCAGTACTTC.

This clonotype occurred many times. This chain connects TRBV12-3 or TRBV12-4 to TRBJ1-2; D gene unclear. The CDR3 is made up of 14 amino acids. Between the trimmed V and J ends, which lost 3 bases and 3 bases, there was a span of 11 bases. The CDR3 DNA reads as TGTGCCAGCAGTTTCGGCGAGGGCCACTATGGCTACACCTTC. This codes for CASSFGEGHYGYTF.

This clonotype has ten or more counts. CDR3: CASSRGINYEQYF. The CDR3 DNA follows: TGTGCCAGCAGTCGCGGGATAAACTACGAGCAGTACTTC. The V call is TRBV11-3, the J call TRBJ2-7; D possibly corresponds to TRBD2 (6 bases). The CDR3 spans 13 residues. The V gene's germline CDR1 is SGHNT and CDR2 YENEEA. The V gene lost 6 bases and the J gene lost 3 bases, with 12 bases spanning the gap.